This is a list of T cell receptor beta chains from one sample in a study of blood T cells in healthy people across ages. TCRdb itself ran the 5' RACE reads through MiXCR, one entry per CDR3 protein. The sample has more than 1,400,000 distinct CDR3 sequences; around 39% are singletons. The specimen was blood. The receptors derive from a woman aged 18-29 years in good health. The CDR3 runs from the conserved cysteine through the conserved F or W.

>TRBV29-1|TRBJ2-7
CSVEYWSGSGYEQYF
>TRBV20-1|TRBJ2-1
CSALRGTRYNEQFF
>TRBV18|TRBJ1-1
CASSPPGGFAEAFF
>TRBV7-2|TRBJ2-7
CASSLSGTGAYNEQYF
>TRBV12-3/TRBV12-4|TRBJ1-5
CASRRRADNQPQHF
>TRBV20-1|TRBJ1-4
CSVLWAGTNEKLFF
>TRBV5-1|TRBJ2-5
CASNIQGQETQYF
>TRBV5-1|TRBJ1-2
CASSLDTERFYGYTF
>TRBV12-5|TRBJ1-1
CASAPPSGNTEAFF
>TRBV5-1|TRBJ1-1
CASSFTTTTEAFF
>TRBV14|TRBJ1-1
CASSPQGSFTEAFF
>TRBV4-1|TRBJ1-3
CASSRSGGGGNTIYF
>TRBV5-1|TRBJ2-2
CASESGGTGGTGELFF
>TRBV7-9|TRBJ2-1
CASSSEVTGTGLGDNEQFF
>TRBV20-1|TRBJ2-1
CSARPEDRREAKTQFF
>TRBV6-4|TRBJ1-3
CASSVVAALGSGNTIYF
>TRBV7-9|TRBJ2-7
CASSLVDPTHYEQYF
>TRBV20-1|TRBJ1-2
CSAARANGYTF
>TRBV20-1|TRBJ2-4
CSASTQGDANIQYF
>TRBV12-3/TRBV12-4|TRBJ2-2
CASSKRAFNTGELFF
>TRBV12-3/TRBV12-4|TRBJ1-4
CASSLGPLEKLFF
>TRBV6-1|TRBJ2-2
CASNSGGAGTGELFF
>TRBV20-1|TRBJ1-5
CSATGELNQPQHF